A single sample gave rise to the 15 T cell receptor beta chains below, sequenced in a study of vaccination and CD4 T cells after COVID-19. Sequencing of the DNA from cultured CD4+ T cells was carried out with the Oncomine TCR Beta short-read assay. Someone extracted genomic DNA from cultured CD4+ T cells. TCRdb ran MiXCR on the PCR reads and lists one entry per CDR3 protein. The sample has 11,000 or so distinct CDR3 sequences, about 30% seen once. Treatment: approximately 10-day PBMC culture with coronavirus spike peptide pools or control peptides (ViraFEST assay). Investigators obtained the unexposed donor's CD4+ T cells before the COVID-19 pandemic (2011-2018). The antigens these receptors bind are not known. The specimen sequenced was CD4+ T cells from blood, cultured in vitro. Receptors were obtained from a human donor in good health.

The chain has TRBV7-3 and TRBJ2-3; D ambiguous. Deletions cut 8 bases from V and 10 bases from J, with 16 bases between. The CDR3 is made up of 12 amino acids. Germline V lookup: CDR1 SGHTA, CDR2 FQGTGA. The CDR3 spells CASSPGGSSQYF. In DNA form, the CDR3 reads TGTGCCAGCTCCCCCGGTGGGTCGTCGCAGTATTTT.

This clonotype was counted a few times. The CDR3 is CSVGQGRGNTIYF. The CDR3 DNA reads as TGCAGCGTTGGACAGGGGAGGGGAAACACCATATATTTT. The chain recombines TRBV29-1 with TRBJ1-3; 8 bases are shared with TRBD1. The junction had 3 bases not matched to a gene; V was cut back by 4 bases and J by 4 bases. This CDR3 spans 13 amino acids. Germline lookup yields CDR1 SQVTM and CDR2 ANQGSEA. Combining the CDR3 with reference TRBV29-1 and TRBJ1-3 gives the whole variable domain SAVISQKPSRDICQRGTSLTIQCQVDSQVTMMFWYRQQPGQSLTLIATANQGSEATYESGFVIDKFPISRPNLTFSTLTVSNMSPEDSSIYLCSVGQGRGNTIYFGEGSWLTVV.

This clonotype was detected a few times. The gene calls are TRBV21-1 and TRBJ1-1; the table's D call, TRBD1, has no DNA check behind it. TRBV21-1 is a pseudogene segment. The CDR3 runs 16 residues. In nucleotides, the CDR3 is TGTGCCAGCACCCGACCACGGGGGGGGTGGGGCACTGAAGCTTTCTTT. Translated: CASTRPRGGWGTEAFF.

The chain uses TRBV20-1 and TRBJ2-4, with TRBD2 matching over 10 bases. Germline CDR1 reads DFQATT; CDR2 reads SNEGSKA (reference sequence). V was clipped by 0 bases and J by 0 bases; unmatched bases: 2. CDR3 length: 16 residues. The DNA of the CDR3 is TGCAGTGCTAGAGAGGGACTAGCGATAGCCAAAAACATTCAGTACTTC. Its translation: CSAREGLAIAKNIQYF.

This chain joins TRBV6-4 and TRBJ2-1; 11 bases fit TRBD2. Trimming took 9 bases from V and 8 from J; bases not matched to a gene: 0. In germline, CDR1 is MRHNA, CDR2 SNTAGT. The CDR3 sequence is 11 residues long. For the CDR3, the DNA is TGTGCCAGGGGACTAGCGGATGAGCAGTTCTTC. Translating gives CARGLADEQFF.

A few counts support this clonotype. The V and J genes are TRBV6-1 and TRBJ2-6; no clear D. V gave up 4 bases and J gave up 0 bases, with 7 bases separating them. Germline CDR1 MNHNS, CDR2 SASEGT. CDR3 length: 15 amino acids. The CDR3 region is CASSVKASGANVLTF. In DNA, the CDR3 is TGTGCCAGCAGTGTTAAGGCCTCTGGGGCCAACGTCCTGACTTTC.

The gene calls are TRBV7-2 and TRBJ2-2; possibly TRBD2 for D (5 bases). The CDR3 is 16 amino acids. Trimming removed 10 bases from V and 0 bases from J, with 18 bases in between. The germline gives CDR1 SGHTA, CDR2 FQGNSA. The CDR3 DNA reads TGTGCCACGGGAAGGCAGCAAAATCCGAACACCGGGGAGCTGTTTTTT. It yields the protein CATGRQQNPNTGELFF.

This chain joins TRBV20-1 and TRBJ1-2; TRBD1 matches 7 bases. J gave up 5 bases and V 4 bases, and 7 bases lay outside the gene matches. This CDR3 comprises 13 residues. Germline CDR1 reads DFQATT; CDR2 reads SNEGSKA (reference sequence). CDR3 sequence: CSATQGVLYGYTF. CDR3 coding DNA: TGCAGTGCTACTCAGGGGGTCCTTTATGGCTACACCTTC.

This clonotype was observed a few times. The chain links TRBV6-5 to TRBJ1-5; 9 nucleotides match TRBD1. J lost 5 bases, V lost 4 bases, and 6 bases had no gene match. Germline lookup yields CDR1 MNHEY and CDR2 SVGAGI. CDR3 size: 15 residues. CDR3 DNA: TGTGCCAGCAGTTGGACAGGGGCTCAAGATCAGCCCCAGCATTTT. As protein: CASSWTGAQDQPQHF.

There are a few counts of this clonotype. The chain's CDR3 is CATSRASAESSYEQYF. The CDR3 nucleotides are TGTGCCACCAGCAGAGCTTCGGCCGAGAGCTCCTACGAGCAGTACTTC. The chain uses TRBV15 and TRBJ2-7; D is ambiguous. Germline CDR1 LNHNV, CDR2 YYDKDF (reference sequence). The CDR3 consists of 16 residues. The V end was cut by 1 base, the J end by 0 bases, with 13 bases between.

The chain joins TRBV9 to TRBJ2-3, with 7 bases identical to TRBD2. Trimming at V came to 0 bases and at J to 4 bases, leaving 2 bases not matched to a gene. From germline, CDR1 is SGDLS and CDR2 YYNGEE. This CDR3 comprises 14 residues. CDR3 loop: CASSVAGRADTQYF. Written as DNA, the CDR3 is TGTGCCAGCAGCGTAGCGGGGAGGGCAGATACGCAGTATTTT.

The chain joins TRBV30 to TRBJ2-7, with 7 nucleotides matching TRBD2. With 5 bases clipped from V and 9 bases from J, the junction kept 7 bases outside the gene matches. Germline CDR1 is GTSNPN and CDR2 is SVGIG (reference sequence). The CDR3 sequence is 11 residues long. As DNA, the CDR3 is TGTGCCTGGCGACGCGGCGGGGGGCAGTACTTC. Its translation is CAWRRGGGQYF.

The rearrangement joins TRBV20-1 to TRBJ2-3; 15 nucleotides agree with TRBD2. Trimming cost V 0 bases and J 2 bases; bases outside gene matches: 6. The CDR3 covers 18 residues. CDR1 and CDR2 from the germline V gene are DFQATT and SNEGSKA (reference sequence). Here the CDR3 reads CSARDLRTSGRDTDTQYF. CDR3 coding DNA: TGCAGTGCTAGAGATCTTAGGACTAGCGGGAGGGACACAGATACGCAGTATTTT.

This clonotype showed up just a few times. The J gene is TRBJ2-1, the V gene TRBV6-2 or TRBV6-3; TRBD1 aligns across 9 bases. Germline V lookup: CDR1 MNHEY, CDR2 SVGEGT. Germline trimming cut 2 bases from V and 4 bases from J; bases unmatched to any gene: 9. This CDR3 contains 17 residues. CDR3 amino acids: CASSYALQGAAYNEQFF. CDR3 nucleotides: TGTGCCAGCAGTTACGCTCTACAGGGGGCTGCGTACAATGAGCAGTTCTTC.

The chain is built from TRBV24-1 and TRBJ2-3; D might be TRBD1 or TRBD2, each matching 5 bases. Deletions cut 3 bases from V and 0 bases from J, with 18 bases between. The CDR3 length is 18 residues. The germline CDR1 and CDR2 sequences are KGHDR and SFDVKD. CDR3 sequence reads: CATSDKYRDAASTDTQYF. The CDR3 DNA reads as TGTGCCACCAGTGATAAATACCGGGACGCTGCTAGCACAGATACGCAGTATTTT.